This entry describes one T cell receptor (beta chain). Antigen unknown. The data were obtained in a study of OX40 agonist ivuxolimab in advanced cancers. About the research overall: Administration of intravenous ivuxolimab to patients occurred every 2 weeks at 0.01 to 10 mg/kg. Study results and caveats: The authors did not determine the antigen specificity of the expanded peripheral T cells.

The method was immunoSEQ multiplex PCR; TCRdb's version includes in-frame clones alone and lacks a portion of them. Among about 41,000 clones listed, around 87% were seen once. The germline CDR1 and CDR2 sequences are LNHDA and SQIVND (reference sequence). This CDR3 contains 16 residues. V lost 5 bases and J lost 3, with 19 bases in between. Autoimmune disease history or systemic immunosuppression led to patient exclusion. This TCR was sampled from an adult with an advanced solid tumor such as melanoma, head and neck, liver or kidney cancer. The material was CD4+ or CD8+ T cells sorted from blood, obtained in a trial of the OX40 agonist ivuxolimab. This chain connects TRBV19 to TRBJ1-1; D is perhaps TRBD1 (5 bases). The DNA of the CDR3 is TGTGCCAGTAGTTCTGGCAGGGCAATCGGGCACACTGAAGCTTTCTTT. Protein: CASSSGRAIGHTEAFF.